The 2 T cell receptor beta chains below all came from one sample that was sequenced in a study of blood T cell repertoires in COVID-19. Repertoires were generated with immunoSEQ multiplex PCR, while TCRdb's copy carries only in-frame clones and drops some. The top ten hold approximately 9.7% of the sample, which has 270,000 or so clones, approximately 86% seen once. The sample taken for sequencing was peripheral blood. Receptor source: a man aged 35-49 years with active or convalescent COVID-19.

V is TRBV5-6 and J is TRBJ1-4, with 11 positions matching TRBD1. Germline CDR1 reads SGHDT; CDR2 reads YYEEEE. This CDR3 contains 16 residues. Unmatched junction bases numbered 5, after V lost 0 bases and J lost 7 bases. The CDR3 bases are TGTGCCAGCAGCTTGGGTTTCGGGACAGGGGGTGAAAAACTGTTTTTT. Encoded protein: CASSLGFGTGGEKLFF.

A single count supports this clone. The DNA of the CDR3 is TGTGCCAGCAGCCAAGTGGGGGCAGGGAGTTCCATGAACACTGAAGCTTTCTTT. Translated: CASSQVGAGSSMNTEAFF. V gene TRBV14 combines with J gene TRBJ1-1, with D possibly TRBD1 on 6 matching bases. From germline, CDR1 is SGHDN and CDR2 FVKESK. Trimming removed 1 base from V and 0 bases from J, with 18 bases in between. The CDR3 consists of 18 residues.